This passage covers 15 T cell receptor beta chains from one sample sequenced in a study of neurological immune-mediated disorders. From the 5' RACE reads, TCRdb called clonotypes with MiXCR, one entry per CDR3 protein. The repertoire holds tens of thousands of distinct CDR3 sequences, with about 25% as singletons. The specimen sequenced was PBMCs. The receptors come from a woman in her seventies in good health.

This clonotype was counted many times. V usage is TRBV20-1 and J usage is TRBJ1-4; D is unclear. This CDR3 has 13 amino acids. Germline V CDR1 and CDR2: DFQATT, SNEGSKA (reference sequence). Trimming stripped 4 bases from V and 5 bases from J, with 11 bases between. The CDR3 nucleotides read TGCAGTGCTACCGGGCCGGCGAATGAAAAACTGTTTTTT. This encodes CSATGPANEKLFF.

By share, this clonotype counts as medium-sized. The rearrangement links TRBV4-3 to TRBJ2-6; tentative D call: TRBD2 (5 bases). This CDR3 comprises 16 residues. V lost 0 bases, J lost 4 bases, and 10 bases lay in between. Germline V gene sequence: CDR1 LGHNA, CDR2 YSLEER. The CDR3 is CASSQETSGGANVLTF. The CDR3 nucleotides read TGCGCCAGCAGCCAAGAAACCTCGGGAGGGGCCAACGTCCTGACTTTC.

This clonotype came up many times. The chain employs TRBV5-1 and TRBJ2-1, with 10 bases identical to TRBD2. The germline gives CDR1 SGHRS, CDR2 YFSETQ. Trimming removed 8 bases from V and 0 bases from J; junction bases left unmatched: 5. The CDR3 consists of 15 residues. The CDR3 here is CASKREGDSYNEQFF. The CDR3 nucleotides read TGCGCCAGTAAGCGGGAGGGAGACTCCTACAATGAGCAGTTCTTC. Based on the CDR3 plus reference TRBV5-1 and TRBJ2-1, the full variable domain is KAGVTQTPRYLIKTRGQQVTLSCSPISGHRSVSWYQQTPGQGLQFLFEYFSETQRNKGNFPGRFSGRQFSNSRSEMNVSTLELGDSALYLCASKREGDSYNEQFFGPGTRLTVL.

The CDR3 region has the DNA TGTGCCATCACCCATGGACTAGCGGGAGCCTCTTACACAGATACGCAGTATTTT. Protein: CAITHGLAGASYTDTQYF. The chain recombines TRBV15 with TRBJ2-3; TRBD2 agrees at 13 bases. V was pared by 10 bases and J by 2 bases, with 15 bases of the junction left unmatched. Germline-derived CDR1 and CDR2 are LNHNV and YYDKDF (reference sequence). The CDR3 loop spans 18 amino acids.

There are many counts of this clonotype. The gene calls are TRBV20-1 and TRBJ1-5, with D possibly TRBD1 on 6 matching bases. Germline V gene data show CDR1 as DFQATT and CDR2 as SNEGSKA (reference sequence). This CDR3 comprises 14 residues. Trimming pared 3 bases from V and 1 base from J, leaving 10 bases between. The CDR3 here is CSASPGASNQPQHF. In DNA, the CDR3 is TGCAGTGCTAGCCCAGGGGCGAGCAATCAGCCCCAGCATTTT.

This clonotype was seen repeatedly, ten times or more. This chain uses TRBV7-2 with TRBJ1-2; 8 bases are a match to TRBD1. CDR3 size: 14 residues. CDR1 and CDR2 (germline): SGHTA, FQGNSA. The V segment lost 5 bases and the J segment 4 bases; nucleotides outside the gene matches: 6. The CDR3 loop reads CASSLGTGSYGYTF. CDR3 nucleotides: TGTGCCAGCAGCCTAGGGACAGGTTCCTATGGCTACACCTTC. The complete variable domain, with remaining parts taken from reference TRBV7-2 and TRBJ1-2, reads GAGVSQSPSNKVTEKGKDVELRCDPISGHTALYWYRQSLGQGLEFLIYFQGNSAPDKSGLPSDRFSAERTGGSVSTLTIQRTQQEDSAVYLCASSLGTGSYGYTFGSGTRLTVV.

This clonotype occurred many times. The DNA of the CDR3 is TGTGCCAGCAGTCCGACAGGGGAAAGCGATGAGCAGTTCTTC. Translation gives CASSPTGESDEQFF. J is TRBJ2-1 and V is TRBV2, with 8 bases lining up with TRBD1. Germline-derived CDR1 and CDR2 are SNHLY and FYNNEI. CDR3 length: 14 amino acids. V lost 5 bases and J lost 8; bases outside the gene matches: 8.

This clonotype has at least ten counts. The chain combines TRBV12-3 or TRBV12-4 with TRBJ1-2; 8 positions match TRBD1. The CDR3 runs to 16 residues. Trimming cost V 0 bases and J 5 bases; bases outside gene matches: 8. In nucleotides, the CDR3 is TGTGCCAGCAGTTTAGCCGGGTCAGGACAGGGATATGGCTACACCTTC. Amino acid sequence: CASSLAGSGQGYGYTF.

The chain employs TRBV24-1 and TRBJ2-1, with 10 bases lining up with TRBD1. Germline V CDR1 and CDR2: KGHDR, SFDVKD. The CDR3 covers 15 residues. V lost 7 bases, J lost 7 bases, and 9 bases stayed unmatched. The CDR3 DNA is TGTGCCACCAGCCCGATGACAGGGGGCTCTAATGAGCAGTTCTTC. It yields the protein CATSPMTGGSNEQFF.

This clonotype occurred many times. The chain has TRBV5-1 and TRBJ2-2; D uncertain. This CDR3 is 13 amino acids long. CDR1 SGHRS and CDR2 YFSETQ come from the germline V gene. The germline V and J ends were trimmed by 0 bases and 8 bases, with 8 bases remaining between them. CDR3 loop: CASSLEARGELFF. The DNA of the CDR3 is TGCGCCAGCAGCTTGGAGGCAAGAGGGGAGCTGTTTTTT.

This clonotype occurred many times. The V and J genes are TRBV5-5 and TRBJ2-7; perhaps TRBD1 as D (6 bases). Germline V gives CDR1 SGHKS, CDR2 YYEKEE (reference sequence). V lost 0 bases and J 0 bases, leaving 16 bases between the germline ends. The CDR3 consists of 17 residues. CDR3 DNA sequence: TGTGCCAGCAGCTTGGCACCCCCGGGACACAACTCCTACGAGCAGTACTTC. This sequence encodes CASSLAPPGHNSYEQYF.

V usage is TRBV6-2 or TRBV6-3 and J usage is TRBJ1-5; weak D call: TRBD1 (6 bases). Looked up from germline, CDR1 is MNHEY and CDR2 is SVGEGT. The germline V and J ends were trimmed by 3 bases and 6 bases, with 15 bases remaining between them. This CDR3 has 15 residues. The CDR3, as DNA: TGTGCCAGCAGTTATGGTGGGGGGCCCGCTCAGCCCCAGCATTTT. This sequence encodes CASSYGGGPAQPQHF.

This clonotype was detected ten times or more. The chain couples TRBV5-6 to TRBJ1-1; a weak D match, TRBD1 (6 bases). Deletions cut 4 bases from V and 5 bases from J, with 18 bases between. This CDR3 spans 15 amino acids. Germline lookup yields CDR1 SGHDT and CDR2 YYEEEE. Here the CDR3 DNA reads TGTGCCAGCAGCCCAGTCCCCGCCACAGGGACTGAAGCTTTCTTT. It codes for CASSPVPATGTEAFF.

This clonotype was counted ten times or more. This rearrangement joins TRBV18 to TRBJ2-7, with 8 nucleotides matching TRBD1. This CDR3 is 14 amino acids long. From germline, CDR1 is KGHSH and CDR2 LQKENI. V shed 2 bases and J 6 bases; nucleotides not matched to a gene: 6. For the CDR3, the DNA is TGTGCCAGCTCACCAGGACAGGGTTCGGGCGAGCAGTACTTC. Its translation is CASSPGQGSGEQYF. Full variable domain (remainder filled in from reference TRBV18 and TRBJ2-7): NAGVMQNPRHLVRRRGQEARLRCSPMKGHSHVYWYRQLPEEGLKFMVYLQKENIIDESGMPKERFSAEFPKEGPSILRIQQVVRGDSAAYFCASSPGQGSGEQYFGPGTRLTVT.

This rearrangement joins TRBV13 to TRBJ2-1; 13 nucleotides align to TRBD2. Germline V gene data show CDR1 as PRHDT and CDR2 as FYEKMQ (reference sequence). Trimming cost V 5 bases and J 9 bases; bases outside gene matches: 16. CDR3 length: 18 amino acids. The CDR3 here is CASSPIVGTSGIGSEQFF. CDR3 DNA: TGTGCCAGCAGCCCAATCGTCGGGACTAGCGGGATTGGAAGTGAGCAGTTCTTC.